Listed here are 7 T cell receptor beta chains from one sample, sequenced in a study of blood T cell repertoires in COVID-19. The method was immunoSEQ multiplex PCR; TCRdb's version includes in-frame clones alone and lacks a portion of them. The table records tens of thousands of clones, approximately 85% of them present only once. The sample taken for sequencing was peripheral blood. These receptors all stem from a human donor in a cohort sampled during active COVID-19.

The V and J genes are TRBV10-1 and TRBJ1-1; 8 bases align to TRBD1. Germline values: CDR1 WNHNN, CDR2 SYGVQD (reference sequence). Trimming took 5 bases from V and 5 from J; bases not matched to a gene: 4. The CDR3 loop spans 13 amino acids. CDR3 sequence reads: CASSSGGRTEAFF. As DNA, the CDR3 is TGCGCCAGCAGTTCAGGGGGCCGTACTGAAGCTTTCTTT.

This chain uses TRBV5-1 with TRBJ2-2, with D uncertain. The CDR3 is made up of 15 amino acids. The germline V gene has CDR1 SGHRS and CDR2 YFSETQ. With 5 bases removed from V and 0 bases from J, the gap between germline ends came to 11 bases. This CDR3 reads CASRIELTNTGELFF. The CDR3 nucleotides are TGCGCCAGCAGAATCGAACTCACGAACACCGGGGAGCTGTTTTTT.

This clone appeared once. The J gene is TRBJ2-3, the V gene TRBV7-8; D perhaps matches TRBD1 (6 bases). Trimming took 2 bases from V and 3 from J, leaving 6 bases between them. Per germline, CDR1 SGHVS and CDR2 FQNEAQ. This CDR3 contains 13 residues. In DNA form, the CDR3 reads TGTGCCAGCAGCTTACAGGGGACAGATACGCAGTATTTT. This sequence encodes CASSLQGTDTQYF.

The chain is built from TRBV6-5 and TRBJ1-5; 9 nucleotides match TRBD1. The CDR3 spans 15 residues. In germline, CDR1 is MNHEY, CDR2 SVGAGI. The V segment lost 7 bases and the J segment 3 bases; nucleotides outside the gene matches: 7. The chain's CDR3 is CASILDRGANQPQHF. The CDR3 nucleotides are TGTGCCAGCATCCTAGACAGGGGGGCCAATCAGCCCCAGCATTTT.

The chain recombines TRBV6-4 with TRBJ2-1; TRBD2 agrees at 12 bases. Losses at the gene ends were 6 bases for V and 1 base for J; bases not matched to a gene: 4. The CDR3 length is 16 residues. In germline, CDR1 is MRHNA, CDR2 SNTAGT. This CDR3 reads CASSRTSGESYNEQFF. The CDR3 DNA is TGTGCCAGCAGCAGGACTAGCGGGGAGTCCTACAATGAGCAGTTCTTC.

The chain is built from TRBV6-1 and TRBJ1-1; D is unresolved. Trimming removed 2 bases from V and 4 bases from J, with 14 bases in between. CDR3 size: 15 residues. Germline V gives CDR1 MNHNS, CDR2 SASEGT. The CDR3 bases are TGTGCCAGCAGTGAATCCGGAGGGCGATTCACTGAAGCTTTCTTT. Protein: CASSESGGRFTEAFF.

The J gene is TRBJ1-1, the V gene TRBV5-1; D not resolved. Between the trimmed V and J ends, which lost 0 bases and 1 base, there was a span of 4 bases. This CDR3 region has 13 residues. Germline V gene data show CDR1 as SGHRS and CDR2 as YFSETQ. The CDR3 bases are TGCGCCAGCAGCTTGGTGGCGAACACTGAAGCTTTCTTT. It specifies CASSLVANTEAFF.